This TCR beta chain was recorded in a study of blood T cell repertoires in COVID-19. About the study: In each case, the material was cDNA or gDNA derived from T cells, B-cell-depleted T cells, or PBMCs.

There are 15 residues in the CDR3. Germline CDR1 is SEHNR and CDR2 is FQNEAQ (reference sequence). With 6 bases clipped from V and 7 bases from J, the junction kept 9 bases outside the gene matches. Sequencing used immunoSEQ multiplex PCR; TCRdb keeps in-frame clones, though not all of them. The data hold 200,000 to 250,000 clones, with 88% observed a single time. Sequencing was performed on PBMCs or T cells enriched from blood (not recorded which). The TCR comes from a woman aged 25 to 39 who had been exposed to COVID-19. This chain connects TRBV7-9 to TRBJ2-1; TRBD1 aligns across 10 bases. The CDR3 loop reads CASRFRQGALNEQFF. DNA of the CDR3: TGTGCCAGCAGATTCAGACAGGGGGCTTTGAATGAGCAGTTCTTC.